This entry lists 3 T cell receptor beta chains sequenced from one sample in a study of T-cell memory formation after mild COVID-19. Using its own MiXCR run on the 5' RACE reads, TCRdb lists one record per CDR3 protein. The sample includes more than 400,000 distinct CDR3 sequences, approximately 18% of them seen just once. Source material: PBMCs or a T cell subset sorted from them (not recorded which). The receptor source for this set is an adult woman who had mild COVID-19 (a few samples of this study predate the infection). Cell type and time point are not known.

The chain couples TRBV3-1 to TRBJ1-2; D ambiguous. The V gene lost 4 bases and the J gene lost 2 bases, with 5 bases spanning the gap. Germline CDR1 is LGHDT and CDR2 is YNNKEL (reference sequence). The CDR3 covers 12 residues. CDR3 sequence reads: CASSRGNYGYTF. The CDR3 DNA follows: TGTGCCAGCAGCCGGGGAAACTATGGCTACACCTTC.

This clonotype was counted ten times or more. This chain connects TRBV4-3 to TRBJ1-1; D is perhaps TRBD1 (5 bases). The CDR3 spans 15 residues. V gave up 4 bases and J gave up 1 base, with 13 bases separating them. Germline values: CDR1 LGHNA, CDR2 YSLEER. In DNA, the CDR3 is TGCGCCAGCAGCCGCACCAGGGATGCGAACACTGAAGCTTTCTTT. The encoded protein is CASSRTRDANTEAFF.

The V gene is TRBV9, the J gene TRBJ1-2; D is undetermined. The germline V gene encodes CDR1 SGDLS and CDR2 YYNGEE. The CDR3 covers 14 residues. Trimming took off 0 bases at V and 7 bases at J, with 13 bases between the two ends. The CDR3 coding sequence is TGTGCCAGCAGCGTAGGCTCGGGTCGTGCTGGCTACACCTTC. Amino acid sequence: CASSVGSGRAGYTF.